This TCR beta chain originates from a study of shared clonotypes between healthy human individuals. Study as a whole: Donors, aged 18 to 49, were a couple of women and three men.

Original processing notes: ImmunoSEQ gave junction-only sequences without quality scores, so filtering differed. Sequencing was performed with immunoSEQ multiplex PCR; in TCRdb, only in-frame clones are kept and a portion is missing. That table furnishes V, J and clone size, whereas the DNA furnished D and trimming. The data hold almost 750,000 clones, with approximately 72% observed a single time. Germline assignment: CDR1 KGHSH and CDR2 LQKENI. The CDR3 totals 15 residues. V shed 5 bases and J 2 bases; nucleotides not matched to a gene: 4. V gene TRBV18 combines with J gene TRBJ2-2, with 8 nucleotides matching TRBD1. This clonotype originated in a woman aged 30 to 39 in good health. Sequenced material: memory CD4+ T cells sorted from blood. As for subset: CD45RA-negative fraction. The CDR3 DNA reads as TGTGCCAGCTCAACCAGGGGGCCCAACACCGGGGAGCTGTTTTTT. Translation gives CASSTRGPNTGELFF.